The clone carrying this T cell receptor beta chain came up once. Its antigen is unknown. Libraries were prepared by immunoSEQ multiplex PCR; TCRdb keeps only in-frame clonotypes and omits some of them. The sample lists 50,000 to 60,000 clones, roughly nine tenths occurring once. The V gene's germline CDR1 is LNHDA and CDR2 SQIVND (reference sequence). V was cut by 0 bases and J by 7 bases, with 12 bases left in between. The CDR3 sequence is 15 residues long. Autoimmune disease history or systemic immunosuppression led to patient exclusion. The data belong to a study of OX40 agonist ivuxolimab in advanced cancers. Overall study results and limits: The expanded peripheral T cells' antigen specificity was not determined.

This receptor was obtained from an adult with an advanced solid tumor such as melanoma, head and neck, liver or kidney cancer. The rearrangement joins TRBV19 to TRBJ2-2; a weak D match, TRBD2 (6 bases). The source material was CD4+ or CD8+ T cells sorted from blood, sampled in a trial of the OX40 agonist ivuxolimab. This CDR3 reads CASSIDGGSGGELFF. CDR3 sequence (DNA): TGTGCCAGTAGTATAGATGGGGGGTCTGGCGGGGAGCTGTTTTTT.